This TCR beta chain comes out of a study of blood T cell repertoires in COVID-19. For the study at large: Whether acute or convalescent, the COVID-19 samples came from the United States, Italy and Spain. PBMCs, B-cell-depleted T cells, or T cells provided the cDNA or gDNA that made up the material.

V dropped 7 bases and J dropped 6; count of bases not matched to a gene: 11. The V gene's germline CDR1 is SNHLY and CDR2 FYNNEI. The CDR3 contains 15 residues. How the authors handled the data: The authors estimated nucleated cell counts from reference gene primer amplification. Sequencing was performed with immunoSEQ multiplex PCR; in TCRdb, only in-frame clones are kept and a portion is missing. V and J calls and clone size are as listed in that table; D and trimming were resolved from the DNA. The sample lists approximately 260,000 clones, approximately 85% occurring once. What was sequenced was peripheral blood. The receptor was derived from a woman in her 70s with acute or convalescent COVID-19. The V gene is TRBV2, the J gene TRBJ1-2; 10 bases line up with TRBD1. The DNA for the CDR3 is TGTGCCAGCATTAGGGACAGGGGACTTGTTCATGGCTACACCTTC. Translating gives CASIRDRGLVHGYTF.